Presented here are 27 T cell receptor beta chains from one specimen sequenced in a study of immune evolution from preneoplasia to lung adenocarcinoma. Method: immunoSEQ multiplex PCR; TCRdb's copy keeps in-frame clones and lacks some. The sample gives more than 13,000 clones, roughly 80% of which show up once; 4.9% is in the top ten. The sample consisted of FFPE minimally invasive lung adenocarcinoma tissue. Source of these receptors: a person between 65 and 79 years old with lung adenocarcinoma.

The rearrangement joins TRBV11-3 to TRBJ2-7; 8 nucleotides line up with TRBD2. This CDR3 comprises 14 residues. Germline CDR1 SGHNT, CDR2 YENEEA. Germline trimming cut 1 base from V and 4 bases from J; bases unmatched to any gene: 3. The CDR3 loop is CASSLGLAWYEQYF. The DNA of the CDR3 is TGTGCCAGCAGCTTAGGACTAGCGTGGTACGAGCAGTACTTC.

The gene calls are TRBV4-1 and TRBJ1-6; D is unclear. The CDR3 runs 13 residues. Germline V gene lookup returns CDR1 MGHRA and CDR2 YSYEKL. V was clipped by 0 bases and J by 7 bases, with 4 bases between them. The CDR3 DNA follows: TGCGCCAGCAGCCAAGAAAAAAATTCACCCCTCCACTTT. It codes for CASSQEKNSPLHF.

The chain has TRBV18 and TRBJ1-3; D is ambiguous. The V and J ends lost 4 bases and 3 bases respectively, with 7 bases between them. Germline lookup yields CDR1 KGHSH and CDR2 LQKENI. CDR3 length: 13 residues. This CDR3 reads CASSHDGGNTIYF. CDR3 DNA: TGTGCCAGCTCACATGATGGTGGAAACACCATATATTTT.

The chain carries TRBV7-9 and TRBJ2-7; TRBD1 matches 8 bases. J lost 2 bases, V lost 4 bases, and 4 bases had no gene match. The CDR3 is made up of 14 amino acids. Germline values: CDR1 SEHNR, CDR2 FQNEAQ (reference sequence). The CDR3 coding sequence is TGTGCCAGCAGCTCGGACAGGGACACCTACGAGCAGTACTTC. This gives the protein CASSSDRDTYEQYF.

V usage is TRBV20-1 and J usage is TRBJ2-5; D not certain. Trimming removed 0 bases from V and 11 bases from J, with 10 bases in between. The germline V gene encodes CDR1 DFQATT and CDR2 SNEGSKA (reference sequence). The CDR3 extends over 11 amino acids. CDR3 protein: CSARDLRWQYF. As DNA, the CDR3 is TGCAGTGCTAGAGATCTGAGGTGGCAGTACTTC.

The J gene is TRBJ1-4, the V gene TRBV6-6, with 7 bases fitting TRBD1. The germline V gene encodes CDR1 MNHNY and CDR2 SVGAGI (reference sequence). Germline trimming cut 0 bases from V and 8 bases from J; bases unmatched to any gene: 6. This CDR3 has 15 residues. CDR3 in amino acids: CASSYSRQGREKLFF. In DNA, the CDR3 is TGTGCCAGCAGTTACTCGAGACAGGGAAGGGAAAAACTGTTTTTT.

The chain combines TRBV4-1 with TRBJ1-4, with a weak D call TRBD1 (5 bases). Per the germline V gene, CDR1 is MGHRA and CDR2 is YSYEKL. V dropped 0 bases and J dropped 5 bases, with 13 bases sitting between them. The length of the CDR3 is 16 residues. As DNA, the CDR3 is TGCGCCAGCAGCCAAGATCCGGTGGGGCTGAATGAAAAACTGTTTTTT. Protein product: CASSQDPVGLNEKLFF.

V gene TRBV5-4 combines with J gene TRBJ2-1; 9 nucleotides line up with TRBD2. The CDR3 totals 17 residues. CDR1 is SGHNT, CDR2 YYREEE, per germline (reference sequence). V lost 1 base to trimming and J lost 1 base; unmatched junction nucleotides: 6. For the CDR3, the DNA is TGTGCCAGCAGCTTGATGCCTAGCGGGACGTCCTACAATGAGCAGTTCTTC. This codes for CASSLMPSGTSYNEQFF.

This clone was observed once. This rearrangement joins TRBV6-4 to TRBJ1-1, with TRBD1 identical over 8 bases. The V gene end was trimmed by 6 bases and the J gene end by 1 base; junction bases not matched to a gene: 4. The CDR3 totals 14 residues. Germline loops: CDR1 MRHNA, CDR2 SNTAGT. Here the CDR3 DNA reads TGTGCCAGCAGCCCAGGGGGCGGGAACACTGAAGCTTTCTTT. Residues: CASSPGGGNTEAFF.

The chain is built from TRBV6-6 and TRBJ2-1; D may correspond to TRBD1 or TRBD2 (5 bases each). CDR3 length equals 16 residues. Trimming pared 9 bases from V and 7 bases from J, leaving 25 bases between. Per germline, CDR1 MNHNY and CDR2 SVGAGI (reference sequence). This chain's CDR3 is CASLPELGRPENEQFF. CDR3 sequence (DNA): TGTGCCAGTCTACCCGAATTGGGACGCCCTGAGAATGAGCAGTTCTTC.

The CDR3 nucleotides read TGTGCCAGTTATAGCCCGGGCTATGACACTGAAGCTTTCTTT. It specifies CASYSPGYDTEAFF. This chain links TRBV19 with TRBJ1-1; D is ambiguous. Per germline, CDR1 LNHDA and CDR2 SQIVND (reference sequence). V was pared by 8 bases and J by 3 bases, with 16 bases between. The CDR3 sequence is 14 residues long.

The chain has TRBV7-9 and TRBJ2-5, with 8 nucleotides matching TRBD1. This CDR3 has 15 residues. Germline values: CDR1 SEHNR, CDR2 FQNEAQ (reference sequence). V was clipped by 3 bases and J by 5 bases; unmatched bases: 8. This CDR3 reads CASSFAGTGGETQYF. The CDR3 bases are TGTGCCAGCAGCTTCGCCGGGACAGGAGGGGAGACCCAGTACTTC.

This chain uses TRBV2 with TRBJ2-5; 7 nucleotides align to TRBD1. Trimming took 8 bases from V and 2 from J; bases not matched to a gene: 2. The germline V gene has CDR1 SNHLY and CDR2 FYNNEI. This CDR3 region has 12 residues. CDR3 region: CASDRVQETQYF. CDR3 DNA: TGTGCCAGCGACAGGGTTCAAGAGACCCAGTACTTC.

This chain links TRBV27 with TRBJ2-5, with no clear D. Trimming took off 5 bases at V and 7 bases at J, with 11 bases between the two ends. The CDR3 runs 12 residues. Germline values: CDR1 MNHEY, CDR2 SMNVEV (reference sequence). CDR3 bases: TGTGCCAGCAGTCTGGATAAGAGGACCCAGTACTTC. Translating gives CASSLDKRTQYF.

The rearrangement links TRBV25-1 to TRBJ2-7; 8 positions agree with TRBD1. The junction had 5 bases not matched to a gene; V was cut back by 3 bases and J by 1 base. CDR3 size: 15 residues. The germline gives CDR1 MGHDK, CDR2 SYGVNS. CDR3 DNA: TGTGCCAGCAGTGATAAGGGGGACAGGTCCTACGAGCAGTACTTC. As protein: CASSDKGDRSYEQYF.

The chain combines TRBV6-5 with TRBJ2-7, with a weak D call TRBD1 (6 bases). CDR1 is MNHEY and CDR2 is SVGAGI in the germline V gene. Trimming shortened V by 5 bases and J by 7 bases, and 9 bases separated the two germline ends. This CDR3 is 11 amino acids long. CDR3 region: CASSDRFEQYF. CDR3 nucleotides: TGTGCCAGCAGTGACAGGTTTGAGCAGTACTTC.

The DNA for the CDR3 is TGTGCCAGCAGCTTGCTGGGGGGAAGCACCTACGAGCAGTACTTC. This translates into CASSLLGGSTYEQYF. The chain has TRBV5-8 and TRBJ2-7; perhaps TRBD2 as D (6 bases). This CDR3 is built from 15 residues. Looked up from germline, CDR1 is SGHTS and CDR2 is YDEGEE. V was cut by 1 base and J by 2 bases, with 13 bases left in between.

CDR3 DNA sequence: TGCGCCAGCAGCCTGGGACAGAATGTGGAGACCCAGTACTTC. This translates into CASSLGQNVETQYF. The chain has TRBV5-1 and TRBJ2-5, with 7 bases that match TRBD1. Germline CDR1 and CDR2: SGHRS and YFSETQ. The CDR3 has 14 residues. V lost 4 bases to trimming and J lost 5 bases; unmatched junction nucleotides: 8.

V usage is TRBV14 and J usage is TRBJ2-3; 7 nucleotides align to TRBD1. The CDR3 contains 15 residues. From germline, CDR1 is SGHDN and CDR2 FVKESK. Unmatched junction bases numbered 7, after V lost 1 base and J lost 6 bases. The CDR3 protein is CASSQASTGFDTQYF. The DNA for the CDR3 is TGTGCCAGCAGCCAAGCATCGACAGGGTTTGATACGCAGTATTTT. The variable domain in full, with the rest retrieved from reference TRBV14 and TRBJ2-3, is EAGVTQFPSHSVIEKGQTVTLRCDPISGHDNLYWYRRVMGKEIKFLLHFVKESKQDESGMPNNRFLAERTGGTYSTLKVQPAELEDSGVYFCASSQASTGFDTQYFGPGTRLTVL.

The chain links TRBV15 to TRBJ2-1; 8 nucleotides match TRBD1. V lost 2 bases, J lost 8 bases, and 5 bases stayed unmatched. The germline V gene has CDR1 LNHNV and CDR2 YYDKDF (reference sequence). The CDR3 sequence is 14 residues long. The CDR3 DNA sequence: TGTGCCACCAGCAGAACTCCAGGGGGCGATGAGCAGTTCTTC. Protein product: CATSRTPGGDEQFF.

This clone was observed a handful of times. The chain is built from TRBV18 and TRBJ2-2; possibly TRBD1 for D (5 bases). V lost 3 bases to trimming and J lost 0 bases, with 11 bases between them. The length of the CDR3 is 16 residues. The germline V gene encodes CDR1 KGHSH and CDR2 LQKENI. CDR3 sequence (DNA): TGTGCCAGCTCACCCATCGTGACAGCGAACACCGGGGAGCTGTTTTTT. Translated: CASSPIVTANTGELFF.

The chain employs TRBV19 and TRBJ1-2, with no clear D. The CDR3 consists of 13 residues. Germline CDR1 LNHDA, CDR2 SQIVND (reference sequence). The V and J ends lost 3 bases and 8 bases respectively, with 13 bases between them. The CDR3 here is CASSIEPPRGYTF. The CDR3 nucleotides are TGTGCCAGTAGTATCGAACCCCCTCGCGGCTACACCTTC.

The J gene is TRBJ2-1, the V gene TRBV7-9; 8 bases align to TRBD1. The CDR3 runs 15 residues. Germline values: CDR1 SEHNR, CDR2 FQNEAQ (reference sequence). V shed 4 bases and J 7 bases; nucleotides not matched to a gene: 9. CDR3 sequence: CASSSTGVPSNEQFF. CDR3 sequence (DNA): TGTGCCAGCAGCTCGACAGGGGTGCCTAGTAATGAGCAGTTCTTC.

The chain is built from TRBV29-1 and TRBJ2-6, with 7 bases matching TRBD1. This CDR3 has 16 residues. In germline, CDR1 is SQVTM, CDR2 ANQGSEA. With V trimmed by 6 bases and J by 1 base, 9 bases remained unmatched. This CDR3 reads CSVGTGQDSGANVLTF. For the CDR3, the DNA is TGCAGCGTGGGCACTGGACAGGATTCTGGGGCCAACGTCCTGACTTTC.

The V call is TRBV5-6, the J call TRBJ1-2; perhaps TRBD1 as D (5 bases). CDR3 length: 14 residues. Germline CDR1 is SGHDT and CDR2 is YYEEEE. Trimming took 4 bases from V and 7 from J, leaving 17 bases between them. The CDR3 DNA reads as TGTGCCAGCAGCCCTGGGGGTTTTTCCGGTGGCTACACCTTC. Translated, it gives CASSPGGFSGGYTF.

As for this clone: One junction end disagrees with the germline gene, perhaps due to a read error. CDR3 coding DNA: TGTGCCAGCAGCCCCCGAGACAACAGGGGTAGTCATTGG. Translated, it gives CASSPRDNRGSHW. V usage is TRBV7-9 and J usage is TRBJ1-2, with 7 bases that match TRBD1. There are 13 residues in the CDR3. Germline V gene lookup returns CDR1 SEHNR and CDR2 FQNEAQ (reference sequence). Complete variable domain (other parts from reference TRBV7-9 and TRBJ1-2): DTGVSQNPRHKITKRGQNVTFRCDPISEHNRLYWYRQTLGQGPEFLTYFQNEAQLEKSRLLSDRFSAERPKGSFSTLEIQRTEQGDSAMYLCASSPRDNRGSHWGSGTRLTVV.

This chain uses TRBV28 with TRBJ1-5, with D possibly being TRBD1 (5 bases). This CDR3 has 15 amino acids. The germline CDR1 and CDR2 sequences are MDHEN and SYDVKM. V dropped 10 bases and J dropped 1 base, with 17 bases sitting between them. The DNA of the CDR3 is TGTGCCATCCAAAGGACACTTAGGAGCAATCAGCCCCAGCATTTT. Protein product: CAIQRTLRSNQPQHF.